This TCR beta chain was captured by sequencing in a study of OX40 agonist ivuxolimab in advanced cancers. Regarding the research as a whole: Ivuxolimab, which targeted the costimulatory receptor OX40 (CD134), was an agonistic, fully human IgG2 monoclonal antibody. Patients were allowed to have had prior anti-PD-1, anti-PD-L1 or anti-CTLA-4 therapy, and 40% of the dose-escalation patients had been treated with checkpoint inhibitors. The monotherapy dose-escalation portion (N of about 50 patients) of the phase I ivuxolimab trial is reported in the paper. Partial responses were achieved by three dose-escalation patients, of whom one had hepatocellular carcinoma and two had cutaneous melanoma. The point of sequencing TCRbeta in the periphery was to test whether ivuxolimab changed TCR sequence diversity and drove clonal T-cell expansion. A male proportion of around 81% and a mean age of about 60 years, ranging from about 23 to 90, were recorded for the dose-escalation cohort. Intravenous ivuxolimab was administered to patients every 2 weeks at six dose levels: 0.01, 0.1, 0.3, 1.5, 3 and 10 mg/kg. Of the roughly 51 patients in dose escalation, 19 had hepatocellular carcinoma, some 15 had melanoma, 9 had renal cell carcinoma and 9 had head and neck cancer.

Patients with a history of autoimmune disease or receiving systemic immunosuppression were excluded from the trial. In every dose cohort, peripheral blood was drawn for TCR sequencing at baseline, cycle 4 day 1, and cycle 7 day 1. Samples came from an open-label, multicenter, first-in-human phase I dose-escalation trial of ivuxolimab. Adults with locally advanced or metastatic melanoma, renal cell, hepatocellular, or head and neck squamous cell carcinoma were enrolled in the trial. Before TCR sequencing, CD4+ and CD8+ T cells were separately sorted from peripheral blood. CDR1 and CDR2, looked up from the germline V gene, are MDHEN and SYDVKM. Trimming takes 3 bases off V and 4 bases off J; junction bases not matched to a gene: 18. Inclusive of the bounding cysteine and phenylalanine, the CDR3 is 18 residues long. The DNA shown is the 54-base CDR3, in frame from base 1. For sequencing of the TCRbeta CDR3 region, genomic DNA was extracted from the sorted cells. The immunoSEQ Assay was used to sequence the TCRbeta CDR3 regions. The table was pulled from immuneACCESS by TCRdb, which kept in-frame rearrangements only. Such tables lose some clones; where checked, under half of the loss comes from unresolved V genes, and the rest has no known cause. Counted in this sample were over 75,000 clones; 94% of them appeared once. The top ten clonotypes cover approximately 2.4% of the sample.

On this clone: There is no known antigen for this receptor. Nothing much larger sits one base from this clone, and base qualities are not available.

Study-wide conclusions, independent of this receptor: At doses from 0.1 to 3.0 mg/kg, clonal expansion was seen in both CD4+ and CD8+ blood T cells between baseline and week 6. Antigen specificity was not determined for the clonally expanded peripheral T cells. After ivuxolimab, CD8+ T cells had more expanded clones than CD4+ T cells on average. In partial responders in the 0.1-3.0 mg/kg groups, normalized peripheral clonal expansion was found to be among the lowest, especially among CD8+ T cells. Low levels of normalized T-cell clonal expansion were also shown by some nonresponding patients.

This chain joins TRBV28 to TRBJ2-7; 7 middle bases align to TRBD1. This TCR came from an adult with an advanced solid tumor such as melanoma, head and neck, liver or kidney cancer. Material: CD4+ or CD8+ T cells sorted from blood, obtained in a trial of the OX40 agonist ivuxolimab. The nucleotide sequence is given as TGTGCCAGCAGTTTGTCCGAGACAGGGAGACTCCCACCTTACGAGCAGTACTTC. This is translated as CASSLSETGRLPPYEQYF.